This T cell receptor beta chain was found in a study of T cells in Graves' hyperthyroidism and ophthalmopathy. What was amplified from RNA transcripts were TCR beta CDR3 regions. TCR CDR3 underwent first-round RT-PCR with the HTBI primer set. TCRdb used MiXCR to reprocess the multiplex PCR reads, holding one entry per CDR3 protein. The repertoire holds hundreds of thousands of distinct CDR3 sequences, with under 45% as singletons. CDR1 is SGHTA and CDR2 is FQGNSA in the germline V gene. Trimming cost V 3 bases and J 5 bases; bases outside gene matches: 12. The CDR3 extends over 17 amino acids. The origin of this receptor is a woman aged 40 to 50 with Graves' hyperthyroidism. Sequenced material: blood. The chain employs TRBV7-2 and TRBJ2-5; 10 nucleotides line up with TRBD2. The CDR3 sequence: CASSFLLAGQRAETQYF. For the CDR3, the DNA is TGTGCCAGCAGCTTCTTACTAGCGGGACAGCGAGCGGAGACCCAGTACTTC.